These 26 T cell receptor beta chains originate from one sample sequenced in a study of blood T cell repertoires in COVID-19 (TCRdb year 2020). To prepare the library, the immunoSEQ multiplex PCR assay was applied. Sourced from immuneACCESS, this table was stored by TCRdb with only in-frame sequences that have V and J called. A share of the clones is absent; for the studies checked, an unresolved V gene accounts for under half, and the remainder has no known explanation. The sample table shows some 200,000 clones, and about 91% are seen once. The top ten constitute roughly 0.77% of the sample. The sample consisted of PBMCs or T cells enriched from blood (not recorded which). All receptors derive from a woman aged 18-30 years who had recovered from COVID-19.

The J gene is TRBJ1-2, the V gene TRBV7-9; D is possibly TRBD1 (5 bases). The germline V gene has CDR1 SEHNR and CDR2 FQNEAQ (reference sequence). V was clipped by 2 bases and J by 0 bases, with 10 bases between them. The CDR3 spans 15 residues. CDR3 nucleotides: TGTGCCAGCAGCTTATCAGGGAGGCCTAACTATGGCTACACCTTC. Residues: CASSLSGRPNYGYTF.

This rearrangement joins TRBV7-2 to TRBJ1-3; D not resolved. Trimming stripped 5 bases from V and 4 bases from J, with 12 bases between. CDR3 length: 14 amino acids. CDR1 and CDR2 (germline): SGHTA, FQGNSA. The CDR3 spells CASSRGGTGNTIYF. The CDR3 coding sequence is TGTGCCAGCAGCAGAGGAGGAACGGGAAACACCATATATTTT.

This chain joins TRBV7-4 and TRBJ2-7; 8 bases align to TRBD2. CDR3 length: 15 residues. With V trimmed by 4 bases and J by 0 bases, 5 bases remained unmatched. CDR1 SGHVT and CDR2 SQSDAQ come from the germline V gene. CDR3 sequence: CASSSSGGSSYEQYF. In DNA, the CDR3 is TGTGCCAGCAGCTCTTCGGGGGGGAGCTCCTACGAGCAGTACTTC.

The chain is built from TRBV29-1 and TRBJ2-7; 9 bases line up with TRBD1. The germline V gene has CDR1 SQVTM and CDR2 ANQGSEA. Trimming cost V 4 bases and J 0 bases; bases outside gene matches: 10. The CDR3 extends over 16 amino acids. The DNA for the CDR3 is TGCAGCGTTGTGATCCTACAGGGGGCCGTCTCCTACGAGCAGTACTTC. Translating it yields CSVVILQGAVSYEQYF.

This clone was seen just once. Here the CDR3 reads CASSSGTGAYSNQPQHF. Written as DNA, the CDR3 is TGTGCCAGCTCTTCCGGGACAGGGGCATATAGCAATCAGCCCCAGCATTTT. V and J are TRBV25-1 and TRBJ1-5, with 10 bases fitting TRBD1. Germline CDR1 is MGHDK and CDR2 is SYGVNS. The CDR3 is 17 amino acids. Unmatched junction bases numbered 10, after V lost 8 bases and J lost 0 bases.

The chain recombines TRBV19 with TRBJ1-1; tentative D call: TRBD1 (5 bases). CDR1 is LNHDA and CDR2 is SQIVND in the germline V gene (reference sequence). The CDR3 sequence is 13 residues long. V lost 5 bases and J 6 bases, leaving 13 bases between the germline ends. CDR3 in amino acids: CASSAKEGAEAFF. Here the CDR3 DNA reads TGTGCCAGTAGTGCGAAGGAAGGGGCTGAAGCTTTCTTT.

The chain joins TRBV25-1 to TRBJ2-3; perhaps TRBD2 as D (5 bases). Trimming pared 7 bases from V and 5 bases from J, leaving 7 bases between. Per germline, CDR1 MGHDK and CDR2 SYGVNS. CDR3 size: 11 residues. The CDR3 DNA reads as TGTGCCAGCACCGGGGAAGATACGCAGTATTTT. Translating it yields CASTGEDTQYF.

The rearrangement joins TRBV13 to TRBJ2-4; possibly TRBD1 for D (6 bases). CDR1 PRHDT and CDR2 FYEKMQ come from the germline V gene (reference sequence). This CDR3 contains 14 residues. V was clipped by 1 base and J by 3 bases, with 7 bases between them. The CDR3 loop reads CASSLEGDKNIQYF. CDR3 nucleotides: TGTGCCAGCAGCTTAGAGGGGGACAAAAACATTCAGTACTTC. Full variable domain (outside the CDR3, taken from reference TRBV13 and TRBJ2-4): AAGVIQSPRHLIKEKRETATLKCYPIPRHDTVYWYQQGPGQDPQFLISFYEKMQSDKGSIPDRFSAQQFSDYHSELNMSSLELGDSALYFCASSLEGDKNIQYFGAGTRLSVL.

J is TRBJ2-5 and V is TRBV11-2; D call uncertain. Germline CDR1 reads SGHAT; CDR2 reads FQNNGV. The CDR3 sequence is 11 residues long. V was shortened by 1 base and J by 13 bases, with 10 bases between the two germline ends. The CDR3 coding sequence is TGTGCCAGCAGCTTAGGCCAGGCCCTGTACTTC. Protein: CASSLGQALYF.

The chain has TRBV9 and TRBJ2-2, with 7 bases aligning to TRBD2. Germline values: CDR1 SGDLS, CDR2 YYNGEE. The trim removed 3 bases at V and 6 bases at J, leaving 11 bases unmatched. The CDR3 spans 16 residues. This CDR3 is CASSAGLPPSSGELFF. The DNA of the CDR3 is TGTGCCAGCAGCGCGGGACTACCCCCATCTTCCGGGGAGCTGTTTTTT.

This chain uses TRBV7-2 with TRBJ2-7; 8 positions match TRBD1. The CDR3 spans 15 residues. Germline trimming cut 5 bases from V and 1 base from J; bases unmatched to any gene: 7. Germline loops: CDR1 SGHTA, CDR2 FQGNSA. CDR3 in DNA: TGTGCCAGCAGCACTCGGGACAGGCCTTCCTACGAGCAGTACTTC. It encodes CASSTRDRPSYEQYF.

This clone was seen once. The chain is built from TRBV27 and TRBJ1-5; D may be TRBD1 (6 bases). There are 13 residues in the CDR3. Germline V gives CDR1 MNHEY, CDR2 SMNVEV (reference sequence). With 5 bases removed from V and 7 bases from J, the gap between germline ends came to 12 bases. As DNA, the CDR3 is TGTGCCAGCAGTAAGGGGGTTCTGCAGCCCCAGCATTTT. Amino acid sequence: CASSKGVLQPQHF.

V gene TRBV9 combines with J gene TRBJ1-3, with TRBD1 matching over 9 bases. J gave up 0 bases and V 2 bases, and 6 bases lay outside the gene matches. Germline V gene sequence: CDR1 SGDLS, CDR2 YYNGEE. CDR3 size: 17 residues. The chain's CDR3 is CASSVTGTGISGNTIYF. CDR3 nucleotide sequence: TGTGCCAGCAGCGTCACCGGGACAGGGATCTCTGGAAACACCATATATTTT.

The chain carries TRBV7-9 and TRBJ1-5; 9 nucleotides line up with TRBD1. V was pared by 4 bases and J by 6 bases, with 13 bases of the junction left unmatched. The CDR3 extends over 17 amino acids. Germline V lookup: CDR1 SEHNR, CDR2 FQNEAQ (reference sequence). DNA of the CDR3: TGTGCCAGCAGCTCCACCGGGACAGGGAAAGTGAGTCAGCCCCAGCATTTT. Its translation: CASSSTGTGKVSQPQHF. Looking up the rest from reference TRBV7-9 and TRBJ1-5 gives the full variable domain: DTGVSQNPRHKITKRGQNVTFRCDPISEHNRLYWYRQTLGQGPEFLTYFQNEAQLEKSRLLSDRFSAERPKGSFSTLEIQRTEQGDSAMYLCASSSTGTGKVSQPQHFGDGTRLSIL.

The rearrangement links TRBV7-3 to TRBJ2-1; TRBD1 might be the D (8 bases). Between the trimmed V and J ends, which lost 5 bases and 9 bases, there was a span of 17 bases. Germline lookup yields CDR1 SGHTA and CDR2 FQGTGA. The CDR3 is 14 residues long. The DNA of the CDR3 is TGTGCCAGCAGCCCGGGGGGAGGGACAGGTGAGCAGTTCTTC. As protein: CASSPGGGTGEQFF.

This clone appeared a few times. The chain joins TRBV3-1 (or the pseudogene TRBV3-2) to TRBJ2-2; TRBD2 matches 9 bases. CDR1 is LGHDT and CDR2 is YNNKEL in the germline V gene (reference sequence). The CDR3 runs to 17 residues. V was clipped by 1 base and J by 4 bases; unmatched bases: 7. The CDR3 coding sequence is TGTGCCAGCAGCCAAGTAGGGGTACTAGCGGGCACCGGGGAGCTGTTTTTT. Its protein is CASSQVGVLAGTGELFF.

This chain uses TRBV3-1 (or the pseudogene TRBV3-2) with TRBJ2-3, with 7 bases fitting TRBD1. This CDR3 has 15 residues. The trim removed 2 bases at V and 1 base at J, leaving 3 bases unmatched. CDR1 is LGHDT and CDR2 is YNNKEL in the germline V gene (reference sequence). This CDR3 reads CASSQRTGGTDTQYF. CDR3 DNA: TGTGCCAGCAGCCAACGAACAGGGGGCACAGATACGCAGTATTTT.

CDR3 sequence: CAWSVEGNQPQHF. CDR3 sequence (DNA): TGTGCCTGGAGTGTCGAGGGCAATCAGCCCCAGCATTTT. The chain combines TRBV30 with TRBJ1-5, with D unresolved. The CDR3 sequence is 13 residues long. The ends were cut back, 0 bases at V and 2 bases at J, with 5 bases in the middle. CDR1 is GTSNPN and CDR2 is SVGIG in the germline V gene (reference sequence).

The rearrangement links TRBV2 to TRBJ2-2, with D possibly TRBD2 on 7 matching bases. The V and J ends lost 8 bases and 3 bases respectively, with 19 bases between them. The V gene's germline CDR1 is SNHLY and CDR2 FYNNEI. This CDR3 is 16 amino acids long. CDR3 in DNA: TGTGCCAGCGTAAGAACGGGGGGCGCCTACACCGGGGAGCTGTTTTTT. Protein: CASVRTGGAYTGELFF. Drawing the rest from reference TRBV2 and TRBJ2-2, the complete variable domain is EPEVTQTPSHQVTQMGQEVILRCVPISNHLYFYWYRQILGQKVEFLVSFYNNEISEKSEIFDDQFSVERPDGSNFTLKIRSTKLEDSAMYFCASVRTGGAYTGELFFGEGSRLTVL.

The chain links TRBV28 to TRBJ2-1; tentative D call: TRBD2 (5 bases). The CDR3 runs to 13 residues. With 5 bases removed from V and 0 bases from J, the gap between germline ends came to 5 bases. The germline CDR1 and CDR2 sequences are MDHEN and SYDVKM. CDR3 sequence reads: CASSRGSYNEQFF. The CDR3 DNA reads TGTGCCAGCAGTCGGGGCTCCTACAATGAGCAGTTCTTC.

The V gene is TRBV12-5, the J gene TRBJ2-3; 10 positions match TRBD2. The CDR3 runs to 15 residues. V lost 4 bases to trimming and J lost 3 bases; unmatched junction nucleotides: 4. From germline, CDR1 is LGHNT and CDR2 FRNRAP. The CDR3: CASGYNSGRTDTQYF. CDR3 coding DNA: TGTGCTAGTGGTTACAATAGCGGGAGGACAGATACGCAGTATTTT. Combining the CDR3 with reference TRBV12-5 and TRBJ2-3 gives the whole variable domain DARVTQTPRHKVTEMGQEVTMRCQPILGHNTVFWYRQTMMQGLELLAYFRNRAPLDDSGMPKDRFSAEMPDATLATLKIQPSEPRDSAVYFCASGYNSGRTDTQYFGPGTRLTVL.

The rearrangement uses TRBV2 and TRBJ1-2; 8 bases are a match to TRBD1. Trimming removed 2 bases from V and 4 bases from J; junction bases left unmatched: 6. The CDR3 is 15 residues long. Germline V gene sequence: CDR1 SNHLY, CDR2 FYNNEI. The CDR3 region is CASSERAGGVYGYTF. The CDR3 DNA reads as TGTGCCAGCAGTGAAAGGGCAGGGGGCGTCTATGGCTACACCTTC.

The chain joins TRBV5-8 to TRBJ2-5, with D possibly matching TRBD2 (6 bases). The CDR3 sequence is 15 residues long. CDR1 is SGHTS and CDR2 is YDEGEE in the germline V gene. The ends were cut back, 3 bases at V and 2 bases at J, with 14 bases in the middle. DNA for the CDR3: TGTGCCAGCAGCTCGGAGGGAGTGCGGCAAGAGACCCAGTACTTC. This codes for CASSSEGVRQETQYF.

The V gene is TRBV16, the J gene TRBJ1-1; tentative D call: TRBD1 (5 bases). Trimming left V 2 bases short and J 0 bases short, with 10 bases between. This CDR3 has 15 amino acids. CDR1 and CDR2 from the germline V gene are KGHSY and FQNENV. The CDR3 region is CASSQAGSMNTEAFF. The CDR3 DNA reads as TGTGCCAGCAGCCAAGCAGGGTCCATGAACACTGAAGCTTTCTTT. The full variable domain, rest sourced from reference TRBV16 and TRBJ1-1, is GEEVAQTPKHLVRGEGQKAKLYCAPIKGHSYVFWYQQVLKNEFKFLISFQNENVFDETGMPKERFSAKCLPNSPCSLEIQATKLEDSAVYFCASSQAGSMNTEAFFGQGTRLTVV.

This clone was recorded a few times. This chain uses TRBV9 with TRBJ2-7; D is unresolved. CDR3 length: 14 amino acids. The ends were cut back, 0 bases at V and 4 bases at J, with 11 bases in the middle. CDR1 SGDLS and CDR2 YYNGEE come from the germline V gene. CDR3 bases: TGTGCCAGCAGCGTAGGAGACGGAGTTTACGAGCAGTACTTC. This translates into CASSVGDGVYEQYF.

The chain links TRBV20-1 to TRBJ1-2; D is uncertain. CDR1 and CDR2 (germline): DFQATT, SNEGSKA (reference sequence). CDR3 length: 11 amino acids. Trimming shortened V by 2 bases and J by 8 bases, and 9 bases separated the two germline ends. In DNA, the CDR3 is TGCAGTGCTAGATCGACTTACGGCTACACCTTC. Amino acids: CSARSTYGYTF.